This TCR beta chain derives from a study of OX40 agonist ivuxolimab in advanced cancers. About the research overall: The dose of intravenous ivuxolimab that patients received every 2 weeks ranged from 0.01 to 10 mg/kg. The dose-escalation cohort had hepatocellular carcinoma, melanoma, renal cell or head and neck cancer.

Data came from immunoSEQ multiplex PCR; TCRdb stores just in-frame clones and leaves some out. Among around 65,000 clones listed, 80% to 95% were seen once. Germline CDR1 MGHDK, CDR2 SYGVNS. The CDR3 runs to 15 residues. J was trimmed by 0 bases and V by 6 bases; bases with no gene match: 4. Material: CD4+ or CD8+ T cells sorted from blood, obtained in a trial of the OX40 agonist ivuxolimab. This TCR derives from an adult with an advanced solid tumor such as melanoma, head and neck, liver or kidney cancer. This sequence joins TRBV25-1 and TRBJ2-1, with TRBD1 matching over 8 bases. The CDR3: CASSARGPSYNEQFF. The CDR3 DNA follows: TGTGCCAGCAGCGCCAGGGGGCCCTCCTACAATGAGCAGTTCTTC.